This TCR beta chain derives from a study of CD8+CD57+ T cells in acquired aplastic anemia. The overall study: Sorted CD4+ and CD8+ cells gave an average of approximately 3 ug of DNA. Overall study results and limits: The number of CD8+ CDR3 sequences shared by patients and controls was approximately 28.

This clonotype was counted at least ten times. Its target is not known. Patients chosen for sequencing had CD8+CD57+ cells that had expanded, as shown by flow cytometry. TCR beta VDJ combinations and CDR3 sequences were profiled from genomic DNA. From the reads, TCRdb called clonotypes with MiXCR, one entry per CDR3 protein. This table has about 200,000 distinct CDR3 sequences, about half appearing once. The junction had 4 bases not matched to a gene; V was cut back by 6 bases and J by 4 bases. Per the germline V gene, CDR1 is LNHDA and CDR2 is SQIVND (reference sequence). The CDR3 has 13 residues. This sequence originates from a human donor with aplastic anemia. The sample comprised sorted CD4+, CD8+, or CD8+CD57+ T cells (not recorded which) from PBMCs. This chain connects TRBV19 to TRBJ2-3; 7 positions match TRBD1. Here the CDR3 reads CASSGTGADTQYF. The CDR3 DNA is TGTGCCAGTAGCGGTACAGGGGCAGATACGCAGTATTTT.